Listed here is a single TCR beta chain. Trimming cost V 7 bases and J 8 bases, with 17 bases left between them. CDR1 is SNHLY, CDR2 FYNNEI, per germline. The CDR3 is 13 residues long. The record originates from a study of control samples from healthy donors and cancer patients. The assay was immunoSEQ multiplex PCR, and TCRdb's table has in-frame clones only and misses some. The sample consists of over 80,000 clones, over 60% of them appearing once. The sample comprised blood. This chain connects TRBV2 to TRBJ1-2; D possibly corresponds to TRBD1 (6 bases). The TCR was taken from a woman in her thirties in good health. CDR3 loop: CASNLQGVEGYTF. In DNA, the CDR3 is TGTGCCAGCAACCTACAGGGAGTGGAGGGCTACACCTTC.